Shown below are 21 T cell receptor beta chains from a single sample sequenced in a study of human T cells and chemical hapten exposure (dated by TCRdb to about 2021). The library was built by means of 5' RACE. Sequenced on an Illumina MiSeq. Starting from the raw public reads, TCRdb applied fastp trimming at Q25, assembled clones with MiXCR and retained in-frame beta chains. Rows are combined by CDR3 protein, so each entry shows the most common genes and DNA. Within this sample are approximately 140,000 distinct CDR3 sequences, with 3.5% to 5% of them counted one time only. The biggest ten clones account for over 1.1% of the sample. Unfractionated whole blood was collected in Tempus Blood RNA tubes, and total RNA was extracted from that blood. The receptors derive from a female donor in good health.

This clonotype was picked up many times. The chain is built from TRBV29-1 and TRBJ2-5; 10 bases match TRBD1. J lost 0 bases, V lost 7 bases, and 5 bases had no gene match. The CDR3 consists of 14 residues. Germline CDR1 and CDR2: SQVTM and ANQGSEA. Written as DNA, the CDR3 is TGCAGCGGGATCGACAGGGGGCACCAAGAGACCCAGTACTTC. Protein: CSGIDRGHQETQYF.

In this sample, this clonotype turned up many times. The chain joins TRBV4-1 to TRBJ1-4, with D possibly TRBD1 on 5 matching bases. The CDR3 consists of 15 residues. Germline CDR1 MGHRA, CDR2 YSYEKL. V dropped 3 bases and J dropped 8 bases, with 16 bases sitting between them. CDR3 DNA sequence: TGCGCCAGCAGCCAGTGGGGCCAGGAGGAGGAAAAACTGTTTTTT. Its protein product is CASSQWGQEEEKLFF.

Ten or more counts support this clonotype. The CDR3 loop reads CASIFRLSYEQYF. CDR3 DNA sequence: TGTGCCAGCATTTTTCGACTCAGCTACGAGCAGTACTTC. The rearrangement joins TRBV2 to TRBJ2-7; no clear D gene. Germline V CDR1 and CDR2: SNHLY, FYNNEI. Trimming left V 7 bases short and J 3 bases short, with 13 bases between. The CDR3 is 13 amino acids.

This clonotype was found many times. The chain carries TRBV2 and TRBJ1-5, with 10 bases identical to TRBD1. The germline V gene encodes CDR1 SNHLY and CDR2 FYNNEI. The CDR3 is made up of 13 amino acids. J was trimmed by 6 bases and V by 7 bases; bases with no gene match: 3. CDR3 in DNA: TGTGCCAGCAAGGACAGGGGGGCTCAGCCCCAGCATTTT. It is translated as CASKDRGAQPQHF.

This clonotype was detected ten times or more. V is TRBV30 and J is TRBJ1-5; D possibly corresponds to TRBD1 (5 bases). V lost 3 bases to trimming and J lost 4 bases, with 10 bases between them. Per germline, CDR1 GTSNPN and CDR2 SVGIG (reference sequence). CDR3 size: 13 residues. CDR3: CAWSNRGNQPQHF. CDR3 nucleotide sequence: TGTGCCTGGAGCAATAGGGGAAATCAGCCCCAGCATTTT.

This clonotype was counted ten times or more. The V call is TRBV13, the J call TRBJ2-7; no clear D. V was trimmed by 5 bases and J by 4 bases, leaving 12 bases between them. This CDR3 is 13 amino acids long. CDR1 is PRHDT and CDR2 is FYEKMQ in the germline V gene (reference sequence). The CDR3 DNA reads TGTGCCAGCAGCCTGACGACTGTTTACGAGCAGTACTTC. Its protein product is CASSLTTVYEQYF.

A note on this clonotype: A read error may explain this, as a much larger clone is one base away. CDR3 region: CASSLGVGGAYDYTF. Here the CDR3 DNA reads TGCGCCAGCAGCTTGGGGGTAGGGGGAGCCTATGACTACACCTTC. The chain recombines TRBV5-1 with TRBJ1-2, with D perhaps matching TRBD1 (6 bases). Germline CDR1 SGHRS, CDR2 YFSETQ. This CDR3 spans 15 amino acids.

Ten or more counts support this clonotype. V gene TRBV7-9 combines with J gene TRBJ1-2, with a tentative D call TRBD1 (6 bases). V lost 5 bases and J 2 bases, leaving 15 bases between the germline ends. The length of the CDR3 is 15 residues. The germline gives CDR1 SEHNR, CDR2 FQNEAQ (reference sequence). CDR3 in amino acids: CASSPTLGANYGYTF. The DNA for the CDR3 is TGTGCCAGCAGCCCTACCTTGGGGGCGAACTATGGCTACACCTTC.

This clonotype came up many times. The chain has TRBV4-3 and TRBJ2-2; weak D call: TRBD1 (6 bases). Germline V lookup: CDR1 LGHNA, CDR2 YSLEER. V was trimmed by 0 bases and J by 3 bases, leaving 11 bases between them. CDR3 length equals 16 residues. The DNA for the CDR3 is TGCGCCAGCAGCCAAGATCACAGGGCCGACACCGGGGAGCTGTTTTTT. It yields the protein CASSQDHRADTGELFF.

In its sample, this clonotype was seen a few times. V gene TRBV6-6 combines with J gene TRBJ2-1, with D possibly TRBD2 on 5 matching bases. The V end lost 0 bases, the J end lost 10 bases, and 10 bases lay between the germline ends. Per the germline V gene, CDR1 is MNHNY and CDR2 is SVGAGI (reference sequence). This CDR3 is built from 13 residues. CDR3 sequence (DNA): TGTGCCAGCAGTTACTCGACTACGGACGAGCAGTTCTTC. Its protein is CASSYSTTDEQFF.

There are many counts of this clonotype. Being one base from a much bigger clone, this may be a read error. This sequence joins TRBV19 and TRBJ2-3; the D call may be TRBD1 or TRBD2 (7 bases each). The CDR3 is 12 residues long. Looked up from germline, CDR1 is LNHDA and CDR2 is SQIVND (reference sequence). Trimming took off 11 bases at V and 6 bases at J, with 15 bases between the two ends. The CDR3 DNA reads as TGTGCCTACAGGGGAGCGGGGGATACGCAGTATTTT. The encoded protein is CAYRGAGDTQYF. The whole variable domain, filled in from reference TRBV19 and TRBJ2-3, reads DGGITQSPKYLFRKEGQNVTLSCEQNLNHDAMYWYRQDPGQGLRLIYYSQIVNDFQKGDIAEGYSVSREKKESFPLTVTSAQKNPTAFYLCAYRGAGDTQYFGPGTRLTVL.

This clonotype was seen a few times. The genes are TRBV6-6 and TRBJ1-2, with D hard to call. Germline assignment: CDR1 MNHNY and CDR2 SVGAGI (reference sequence). This CDR3 has 10 amino acids. Between the trimmed V and J ends, which lost 4 bases and 8 bases, there was a span of 5 bases. The DNA for the CDR3 is TGTGCCAGCAGTTTTTTCGGCTACACCTTC. Protein product: CASSFFGYTF.

This clonotype came up many times. The chain is built from TRBV6-2 or TRBV6-3 and TRBJ1-5; D not certain. Deletions cut 8 bases from V and 0 bases from J, with 5 bases between. CDR1 MNHEY and CDR2 SVGEGT come from the germline V gene. The CDR3 runs 12 residues. The CDR3 DNA reads as TGTGCCAGCGGTACTAGCAATCAGCCCCAGCATTTT. Translating gives CASGTSNQPQHF.

This clonotype has a handful of counts. Since a much larger clone is just one base distant, this may be a read error. The gene calls are TRBV20-1 and TRBJ1-1; no firm D call. V gave up 3 bases and J gave up 5 bases, with 10 bases separating them. This CDR3 region has 12 residues. Germline CDR1 DFQATT, CDR2 SNEGSKA (reference sequence). The CDR3 protein is CSASTGSTEAFF. The DNA of the CDR3 is TGCAGTGCTAGTACGGGGAGTACTGAAGCTTTCTTT.

This clonotype was observed many times. J is TRBJ1-6 and V is TRBV21-1. TRBV21-1 is a pseudogene. CDR3 length equals 19 residues. The chain's CDR3 is CASSKAPLAGRSYNSPLHF. CDR3 in DNA: TGTGCCAGCAGCAAAGCGCCCCTAGCGGGGCGCTCCTATAATTCACCCCTCCACTTT.

This clonotype was seen many times. The chain uses TRBV12-3 or TRBV12-4 and TRBJ1-1; tentatively, D is TRBD1 (6 bases). The CDR3 is made up of 14 amino acids. Trimming pared 3 bases from V and 5 bases from J, leaving 13 bases between. In nucleotides, the CDR3 is TGTGCCAGCAGTTTGGGGGGCTCTTGGACTGAAGCTTTCTTT. Its translation: CASSLGGSWTEAFF.

In this sample, this clonotype turned up many times. J is TRBJ1-1 and V is TRBV4-3, with a tentative D call TRBD1 (5 bases). The CDR3 is 14 residues long. V was shortened by 4 bases and J by 2 bases, with 11 bases between the two germline ends. Germline CDR1 is LGHNA and CDR2 is YSLEER. As DNA, the CDR3 is TGCGCCAGCAGCCCCCGACAGAGCAACACTGAAGCTTTCTTT. This codes for CASSPRQSNTEAFF.

The table lists this clonotype with many counts. The chain has TRBV3-1 and TRBJ2-3, with D tentatively TRBD2 (5 bases). Germline V lookup: CDR1 LGHDT, CDR2 YNNKEL (reference sequence). The V end was cut by 5 bases, the J end by 4 bases, with 19 bases between. This CDR3 is 16 amino acids long. The CDR3 DNA sequence: TGTGCCAGCAGCTCATGGGCTAGCTCGAGGCCAGATACGCAGTATTTT. Protein sequence: CASSSWASSRPDTQYF.

There are a few counts of this clonotype. The chain recombines TRBV7-9 with TRBJ2-1; a possible D gene is TRBD1 (5 bases). In germline, CDR1 is SEHNR, CDR2 FQNEAQ (reference sequence). This CDR3 region has 13 residues. V shed 7 bases and J shed 8 bases, with 15 bases lying between them. The CDR3, as DNA: TGTGCCAGCACCTGGACGGCCAGGGATGAGCAGTTCTTC. The encoded protein is CASTWTARDEQFF.

This clonotype was detected many times. The CDR3 DNA sequence: TGCAGTGCTGCTCCATGGGGACAGCCAACCTACGAGCAGTACTTC. Residues: CSAAPWGQPTYEQYF. V and J are TRBV20-1 and TRBJ2-7, with 7 bases identical to TRBD1. The CDR3 is 15 residues long. Germline V CDR1 and CDR2: DFQATT, SNEGSKA (reference sequence). V was clipped by 5 bases and J by 2 bases; unmatched bases: 12.

This clonotype was counted many times. The rearrangement links TRBV21-1 to TRBJ2-1. TRBV21-1 is labeled a pseudogene. The CDR3 covers 14 residues. CDR3 DNA sequence: TGTGCCAGCAGGAGTTCTCTCTCCTACAATGAGCAGTTCTTC. It encodes CASRSSLSYNEQFF.